Each of the 27 T cell receptor beta chains below was sequenced from the same sample in a study of cytomegalovirus exposure and HLA in healthy donors. Profiled with immunoSEQ multiplex PCR; TCRdb holds only in-frame clones, not every one. The sample shows roughly 150,000 clones, approximately 91% of them seen only once. The material sequenced was PBMCs. Receptor source: a woman aged 18-29 years in good health and CMV-seropositive.

This chain uses TRBV13 with TRBJ2-1; tentatively, D is TRBD1 (5 bases). CDR1 is PRHDT and CDR2 is FYEKMQ in the germline V gene (reference sequence). V lost 7 bases, J lost 5 bases, and 12 bases lay in between. This CDR3 has 13 residues. CDR3 loop: CASNEAGHNEQFF. The CDR3 DNA follows: TGTGCCAGCAACGAGGCAGGGCACAATGAGCAGTTCTTC.

The chain couples TRBV10-3 to TRBJ2-7; perhaps TRBD2 as D (6 bases). Germline CDR1 is ENHRY and CDR2 is SYGVKD. The CDR3 runs to 15 residues. V dropped 2 bases and J dropped 7 bases, with 18 bases sitting between them. CDR3 loop: CAISEEDRAGWEQYF. The CDR3 DNA follows: TGTGCCATCAGTGAGGAGGACCGGGCGGGATGGGAGCAGTACTTC.

This clone was observed once. J is TRBJ2-1 and V is TRBV7-2; TRBD2 matches at 10 bases. CDR1 is SGHTA, CDR2 FQGNSA, per germline. The CDR3 runs to 15 residues. V trimming: 0 bases; J trimming: 5 bases; junction bases outside the gene matches: 1. CDR3 loop: CASSLAGLADNEQFF. CDR3 DNA: TGTGCCAGCAGCTTAGCTGGACTAGCGGACAATGAGCAGTTCTTC.

The chain has TRBV4-2 and TRBJ1-2; 8 bases align to TRBD1. This CDR3 is built from 15 residues. Looked up from germline, CDR1 is LGHNA and CDR2 is YNFKEQ. After removal of 0 bases from V and 8 bases from J, the junction contained 8 bases not matched to a gene. The CDR3 bases are TGTGCCAGCAGCCAAGATGTGAAACAGGGGGAAGGCTACACCTTC. This codes for CASSQDVKQGEGYTF.

The sample holds one count of this clone. This chain joins TRBV6-5 and TRBJ2-3; no clear D. V lost 0 bases and J lost 5, with 6 bases in between. Germline V gives CDR1 MNHEY, CDR2 SVGAGI. CDR3 length equals 13 residues. The CDR3: CASSYSPGDTQYF. In DNA form, the CDR3 reads TGTGCCAGCAGTTACTCCCCGGGAGATACGCAGTATTTT.

The gene calls are TRBV30 and TRBJ2-5; tentative D call: TRBD2 (5 bases). Germline assignment: CDR1 GTSNPN and CDR2 SVGIG (reference sequence). This CDR3 region has 12 residues. V lost 1 base, J lost 10 bases, and 13 bases lay in between. The CDR3 DNA reads TGTGCCTGGAGTGGGACTGGTCTGATCCAGTACTTC. Translation gives CAWSGTGLIQYF.

The chain combines TRBV6-5 with TRBJ1-3; perhaps TRBD1 as D (5 bases). Trimming shortened V by 0 bases and J by 4 bases, and 10 bases separated the two germline ends. The CDR3 sequence is 15 residues long. The germline V gene encodes CDR1 MNHEY and CDR2 SVGAGI. CDR3: CASSYSTAHGNTIYF. CDR3 coding DNA: TGTGCCAGCAGTTACTCGACAGCCCACGGAAACACCATATATTTT.

This clone has only one observation. The genes are TRBV28 and TRBJ1-1; no clear D. CDR1 is MDHEN, CDR2 SYDVKM, per germline. Trimming took 5 bases from V and 4 from J, leaving 11 bases between them. The CDR3 totals 13 residues. The CDR3, as DNA: TGTGCCAGCAGTCCCGTCGAGTCCACTGAAGCTTTCTTT. It encodes CASSPVESTEAFF.

This clone was picked up a small number of times. The J gene is TRBJ1-4, the V gene TRBV30; possibly TRBD1 for D (6 bases). CDR1 is GTSNPN, CDR2 SVGIG, per germline (reference sequence). The CDR3 has 15 amino acids. The germline V and J ends were trimmed by 0 bases and 7 bases, with 15 bases remaining between them. The CDR3: CAWSVQAGVFEKLFF. Here the CDR3 DNA reads TGTGCCTGGAGTGTACAGGCAGGGGTGTTTGAAAAACTGTTTTTT.

The V gene is TRBV14, the J gene TRBJ2-1; no firm D call. The CDR3 covers 13 residues. Germline lookup yields CDR1 SGHDN and CDR2 FVKESK. V was shortened by 0 bases and J by 11 bases, with 11 bases between the two germline ends. The CDR3, as DNA: TGTGCCAGCAGCCAAGAACGGGTGCTAAAGCAGTTCTTC. It translates to CASSQERVLKQFF.

This sequence joins TRBV7-9 and TRBJ2-5; 12 bases are a match to TRBD2. Germline CDR1 is SEHNR and CDR2 is FQNEAQ (reference sequence). The CDR3 extends over 16 amino acids. V lost 5 bases, J lost 4 bases, and 8 bases stayed unmatched. CDR3 protein: CASSILAGLAGETQYF. The CDR3 DNA reads TGTGCCAGCAGCATCCTCGCGGGACTAGCGGGAGAGACCCAGTACTTC.

J is TRBJ2-3 and V is TRBV5-1, with D tentatively TRBD1 (6 bases). The V end was cut by 4 bases, the J end by 0 bases, with 12 bases between. CDR3 length: 15 amino acids. CDR1 and CDR2 from the germline V gene are SGHRS and YFSETQ. The CDR3 nucleotides read TGCGCCAGCAGCCGAGGACAGACTAGCACAGATACGCAGTATTTT. Translated: CASSRGQTSTDTQYF.

The chain employs TRBV7-8 and TRBJ1-5; D not resolved. CDR1 is SGHVS, CDR2 FQNEAQ, per germline. With 1 base removed from V and 7 bases from J, the gap between germline ends came to 14 bases. There are 15 residues in the CDR3. In DNA form, the CDR3 reads TGTGCCAGCAGCTTAGGGCAGGTGCCTGGACAGCCCCAGCATTTT. Translated, it gives CASSLGQVPGQPQHF.

This CDR3 is CASSLSFRTTSTDTQYF. CDR3 bases: TGCGCCAGCAGCTTAAGTTTTCGAACGACTAGCACAGATACGCAGTATTTT. This chain links TRBV5-1 with TRBJ2-3; D is undetermined. V was trimmed by 2 bases and J by 0 bases, leaving 16 bases between them. The CDR3 contains 17 residues. CDR1 is SGHRS and CDR2 is YFSETQ in the germline V gene.

The rearrangement uses TRBV15 and TRBJ2-5; TRBD1 matches at 8 bases. The junction had 6 bases not matched to a gene; V was cut back by 4 bases and J by 2 bases. This CDR3 has 15 residues. Germline values: CDR1 LNHNV, CDR2 YYDKDF (reference sequence). Written as DNA, the CDR3 is TGTGCCACCAGCACACGGACAGGGAGGCAAGAGACCCAGTACTTC. Its translation is CATSTRTGRQETQYF. Supplemented by reference TRBV15 and TRBJ2-5, the full variable domain reads DAMVIQNPRYQVTQFGKPVTLSCSQTLNHNVMYWYQQKSSQAPKLLFHYYDKDFNNEADTPDNFQSRRPNTSFCFLDIRSPGLGDTAMYLCATSTRTGRQETQYFGPGTRLLVL.

The chain uses TRBV2 and TRBJ2-2, with a tentative D call TRBD2 (5 bases). The CDR3 sequence is 12 residues long. V was pared by 6 bases and J by 7 bases, with 9 bases between. Per the germline V gene, CDR1 is SNHLY and CDR2 is FYNNEI. CDR3: CASSGIIGELFF. As DNA, the CDR3 is TGTGCCAGCAGCGGGATCATCGGGGAGCTGTTTTTT.

The chain employs TRBV27 and TRBJ1-2; D uncertain. Trimming shortened V by 6 bases and J by 5 bases, and 13 bases separated the two germline ends. In germline, CDR1 is MNHEY, CDR2 SMNVEV (reference sequence). The CDR3 runs 13 residues. CDR3 DNA sequence: TGTGCCAGCAGAAGATCCTCCCAGTATGGCTACACCTTC. It encodes CASRRSSQYGYTF.

The chain couples TRBV7-6 to TRBJ2-7, with D possibly being TRBD2 (5 bases). Per germline, CDR1 SGHVS and CDR2 FNYEAQ. CDR3 length: 14 amino acids. V lost 2 bases, J lost 3 bases, and 11 bases lay in between. This chain's CDR3 is CASSLTTSIYEQYF. CDR3 DNA: TGTGCCAGCAGCTTAACTACTAGTATCTACGAGCAGTACTTC.

This clone was recorded only once. The chain links TRBV10-1 to TRBJ2-7, with 8 nucleotides matching TRBD2. The germline V gene encodes CDR1 WNHNN and CDR2 SYGVQD (reference sequence). The CDR3 sequence is 14 residues long. The junction had 5 bases not matched to a gene; V was cut back by 3 bases and J by 4 bases. CDR3 sequence (DNA): TGCGCCAGCAGTGACTCCGGGACTAGTTACGAGCAGTACTTC. Translated: CASSDSGTSYEQYF.

V is TRBV12-5 and J is TRBJ2-5; 9 bases map to TRBD2. V lost 0 bases, J lost 4 bases, and 6 bases stayed unmatched. Per germline, CDR1 LGHNT and CDR2 FRNRAP. CDR3 length equals 16 residues. In nucleotides, the CDR3 is TGTGCTAGTGGTTTGGTACTGGCGGGAGGGGGAGAGACCCAGTACTTC. It yields the protein CASGLVLAGGGETQYF.

V and J are TRBV15 and TRBJ1-1; D gene uncertain. Between the trimmed V and J ends, which lost 3 bases and 0 bases, there was a span of 5 bases. This CDR3 has 13 residues. Germline V gives CDR1 LNHNV, CDR2 YYDKDF (reference sequence). CDR3 sequence (DNA): TGTGCCACCAGCAGGGCTTTGAACACTGAAGCTTTCTTT. Residues: CATSRALNTEAFF.

The chain couples TRBV6-5 to TRBJ2-7; a weak D match, TRBD2 (5 bases). Deletions cut 0 bases from V and 3 bases from J, with 9 bases between. The CDR3 totals 14 residues. Looked up from germline, CDR1 is MNHEY and CDR2 is SVGAGI. CDR3 protein: CASSYSEGDYEQYF. In nucleotides, the CDR3 is TGTGCCAGCAGTTACTCCGAGGGAGACTACGAGCAGTACTTC.

This rearrangement joins TRBV5-6 to TRBJ1-3; 7 positions match TRBD1. The CDR3 extends over 15 amino acids. The germline gives CDR1 SGHDT, CDR2 YYEEEE. The junction had 5 bases not matched to a gene; V was cut back by 1 base and J by 4 bases. The CDR3 DNA follows: TGTGCCAGCAGCTTGTTGCAGGGGGACGGAAACACCATATATTTT. Its translation is CASSLLQGDGNTIYF.

The J gene is TRBJ2-1, the V gene TRBV2, with TRBD2 matching over 11 bases. This CDR3 spans 16 amino acids. The trim removed 6 bases at V and 7 bases at J, leaving 11 bases unmatched. Germline CDR1 is SNHLY and CDR2 is FYNNEI. CDR3: CASSAQTSGIGNEQFF. The CDR3 DNA is TGTGCCAGCAGCGCACAGACTAGCGGGATTGGTAATGAGCAGTTCTTC.

CDR3 nucleotides: TGTGCCAGCAGCTTGGCCTCGCTAGCGGGAGGTGGGGAGACCCAGTACTTC. Amino acids: CASSLASLAGGGETQYF. The chain joins TRBV5-4 to TRBJ2-5, with 11 bases that match TRBD2. The CDR3 runs to 17 residues. With 0 bases clipped from V and 5 bases from J, the junction kept 9 bases outside the gene matches. Germline assignment: CDR1 SGHNT and CDR2 YYREEE (reference sequence).

The chain carries TRBV11-3 and TRBJ2-7; tentatively, D is TRBD2 (5 bases). Trimming cost V 3 bases and J 3 bases, with 12 bases left between them. Looked up from germline, CDR1 is SGHNT and CDR2 is YENEEA. The CDR3 runs to 14 residues. CDR3: CASSFSDVNYEQYF. CDR3 nucleotides: TGTGCCAGCAGCTTTAGCGACGTGAACTACGAGCAGTACTTC.

This chain uses TRBV6-5 with TRBJ2-1, with TRBD2 matching 10 bases. Germline V lookup: CDR1 MNHEY, CDR2 SVGAGI. This CDR3 region has 14 residues. Trimming removed 6 bases from V and 6 bases from J; junction bases left unmatched: 5. The CDR3 sequence is CASSETSGRNEQFF. Written as DNA, the CDR3 is TGTGCCAGCAGCGAGACTAGCGGGCGCAATGAGCAGTTCTTC.